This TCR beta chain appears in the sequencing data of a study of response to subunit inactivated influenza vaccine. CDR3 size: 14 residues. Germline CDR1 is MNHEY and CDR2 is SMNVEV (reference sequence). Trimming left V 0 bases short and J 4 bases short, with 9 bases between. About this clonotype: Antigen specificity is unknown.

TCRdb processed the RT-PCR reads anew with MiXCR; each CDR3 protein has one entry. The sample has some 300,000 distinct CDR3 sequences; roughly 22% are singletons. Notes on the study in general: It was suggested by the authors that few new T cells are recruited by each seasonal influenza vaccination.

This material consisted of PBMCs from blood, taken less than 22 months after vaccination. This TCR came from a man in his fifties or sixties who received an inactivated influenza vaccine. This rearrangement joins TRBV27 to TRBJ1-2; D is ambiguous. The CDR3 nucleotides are TGTGCCAGCAGTTTATCGTCGGCGGGCTATGGCTACACCTTC. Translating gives CASSLSSAGYGYTF.